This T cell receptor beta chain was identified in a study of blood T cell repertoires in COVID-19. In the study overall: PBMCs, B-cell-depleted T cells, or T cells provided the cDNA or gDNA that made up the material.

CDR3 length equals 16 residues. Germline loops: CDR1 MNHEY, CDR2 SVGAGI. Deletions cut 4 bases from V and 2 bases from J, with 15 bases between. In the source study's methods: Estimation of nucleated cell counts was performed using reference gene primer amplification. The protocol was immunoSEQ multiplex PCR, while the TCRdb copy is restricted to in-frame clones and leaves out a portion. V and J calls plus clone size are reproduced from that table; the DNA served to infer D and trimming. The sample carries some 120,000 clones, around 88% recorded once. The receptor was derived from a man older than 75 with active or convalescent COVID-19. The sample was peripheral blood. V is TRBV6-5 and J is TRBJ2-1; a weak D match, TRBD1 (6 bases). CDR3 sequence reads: CASSSQPRGTYNEQFF. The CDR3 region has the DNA TGTGCCAGCAGTTCGCAACCCAGGGGAACCTACAATGAGCAGTTCTTC.